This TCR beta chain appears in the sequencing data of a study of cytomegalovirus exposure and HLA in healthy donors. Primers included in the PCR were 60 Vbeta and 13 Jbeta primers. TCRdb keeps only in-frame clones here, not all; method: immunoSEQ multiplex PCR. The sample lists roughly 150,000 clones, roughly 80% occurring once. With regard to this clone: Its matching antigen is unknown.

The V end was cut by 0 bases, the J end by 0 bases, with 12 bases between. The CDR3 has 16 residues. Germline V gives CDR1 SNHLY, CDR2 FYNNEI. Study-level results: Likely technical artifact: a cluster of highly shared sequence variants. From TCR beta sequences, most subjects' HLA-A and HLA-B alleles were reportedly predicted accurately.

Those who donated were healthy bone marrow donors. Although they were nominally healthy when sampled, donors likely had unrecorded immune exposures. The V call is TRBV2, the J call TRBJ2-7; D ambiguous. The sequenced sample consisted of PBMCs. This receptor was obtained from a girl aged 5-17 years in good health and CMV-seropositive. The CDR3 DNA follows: TGTGCCAGCAGTGAAGCGTTCGCCCGGAGCTCCTACGAGCAGTACTTC. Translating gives CASSEAFARSSYEQYF.